Below are 15 T cell receptor beta chains sequenced from a single sample in a study of identical twins. TCRdb fed the 5' RACE reads into MiXCR, producing one record per CDR3 protein. The sample records some 630,000 distinct CDR3 sequences, under 8.5% being singletons. The same data also went into a second study, on yellow fever vaccine responses in identical twins.

Sample: PBMCs. The receptor set was obtained from a woman aged 18-29 years in good health.

This clonotype was seen at least ten times. For the CDR3, the DNA is TGCGCCAGCAGCCAAGACCCAGCGGACATAGATACGCAGTATTTT. It is translated as CASSQDPADIDTQYF. V is TRBV4-1 and J is TRBJ2-3, with D possibly being TRBD1 or TRBD2 (5 bases each). The CDR3 is 15 amino acids. V lost 0 bases, J lost 5 bases, and 12 bases lay in between. Germline CDR1 and CDR2: MGHRA and YSYEKL.

In its sample, this clonotype was seen a few times. The chain joins TRBV7-9 to TRBJ1-3; D remains ambiguous. The V and J ends lost 4 bases and 1 base respectively, with 5 bases between them. Germline values: CDR1 SEHNR, CDR2 FQNEAQ (reference sequence). The CDR3 covers 13 residues. For the CDR3, the DNA is TGTGCCAGCAGCTGGAAATCTGGAAACACCATATATTTT. Its protein product is CASSWKSGNTIYF.

The rearrangement uses TRBV6-5 and TRBJ2-5; 8 bases line up with TRBD1. CDR3 length equals 15 residues. The germline gives CDR1 MNHEY, CDR2 SVGAGI. V shed 1 base, J shed 5 bases, and the junction held 6 bases outside the gene matches. The CDR3 region is CASSYWTGKHETQYF. Written as DNA, the CDR3 is TGTGCCAGCAGTTACTGGACAGGGAAACACGAGACCCAGTACTTC.

This clonotype was detected ten times or more. This chain uses TRBV10-3 with TRBJ1-1; the match to TRBD1 covers 7 bases. Trimming took 3 bases from V and 11 from J; bases not matched to a gene: 6. CDR1 is ENHRY, CDR2 SYGVKD, per germline. The CDR3 consists of 12 residues. DNA of the CDR3: TGTGCCATCAGTGAAGACAGGGCTCGCGCTTTCTTT. This gives the protein CAISEDRARAFF.

This clonotype was counted many times. V usage is TRBV3-1 and J usage is TRBJ2-1, with no clear D. This CDR3 is 16 amino acids long. Germline assignment: CDR1 LGHDT and CDR2 YNNKEL (reference sequence). Deletions cut 4 bases from V and 4 bases from J, with 17 bases between. The CDR3 DNA reads as TGTGCCAGCAGCCCCTCTCTGGTTCTATTATACAATGAGCAGTTCTTC. It is translated as CASSPSLVLLYNEQFF.

This clonotype came up once. A much larger clone lies one base from this, so it may be a read error. The V and J genes are TRBV7-9 and TRBJ2-1; the match to TRBD1 covers 11 bases. The CDR3 contains 15 residues. Germline-derived CDR1 and CDR2 are SEHNR and FQNEAQ (reference sequence). As DNA, the CDR3 is TGTGCCAGCAGCCCGGACAGGGGGCCCTACAATGAGCAGTCCTTC. Its protein is CASSPDRGPYNEQSF. Supplemented by reference TRBV7-9 and TRBJ2-1, the full variable domain reads DTGVSQNPRHKITKRGQNVTFRCDPISEHNRLYWYRQTLGQGPEFLTYFQNEAQLEKSRLLSDRFSAERPKGSFSTLEIQRTEQGDSAMYLCASSPDRGPYNEQSFGPGTRLTVL.

Note on this clonotype: One end of the junction varies from germline; a read error may be responsible. The rearrangement uses TRBV10-3 and TRBJ2-3; 8 bases fit TRBD2. The CDR3 covers 18 residues. CDR1 and CDR2 from the germline V gene are ENHRY and SYGVKD. CDR3 region: CAFSLAGLGRAYTDTQYF. Here the CDR3 DNA reads TGTGCCTTCAGTTTGGCGGGACTAGGCCGAGCTTACACAGATACGCAGTATTTT.

This clonotype was counted ten times or more. The V gene is TRBV12-3 or TRBV12-4, the J gene TRBJ2-1; D unresolved. Trimming took off 7 bases at V and 7 bases at J, with 8 bases between the two ends. The CDR3 length is 11 residues. CDR3 region: CASTSSNEQFF. In DNA, the CDR3 is TGTGCCAGCACGTCCTCGAATGAGCAGTTCTTC.

This clonotype was observed at least ten times. In nucleotides, the CDR3 is TGTGCCAGCAGCTTGTCGGGGAATTCACCCCTCCACTTT. Encoded protein: CASSLSGNSPLHF. The chain couples TRBV28 to TRBJ1-6, with D uncertain. The CDR3 consists of 13 residues. CDR1 is MDHEN, CDR2 SYDVKM, per germline. V was shortened by 6 bases and J by 7 bases, with 10 bases between the two germline ends.

At least ten counts were recorded for this clonotype. The V call is TRBV12-3 or TRBV12-4, the J call TRBJ2-7; D gene ambiguous. The ends were cut back, 3 bases at V and 1 base at J, with 10 bases in the middle. The CDR3 spans 14 residues. As DNA, the CDR3 is TGTGCCAGCAGTTTTAGGATAATTTCCTACGAGCAGTACTTC. It yields the protein CASSFRIISYEQYF.

The chain joins TRBV28 to TRBJ2-7; 11 bases agree with TRBD1. Trimming cost V 4 bases and J 3 bases; bases outside gene matches: 5. The CDR3 is 15 residues long. Germline V gene lookup returns CDR1 MDHEN and CDR2 SYDVKM. CDR3 in amino acids: CASSSRDRGFYEQYF. The CDR3 bases are TGTGCCAGCAGTTCTAGGGACAGGGGGTTCTACGAGCAGTACTTC.

There are many counts of this clonotype. The chain uses TRBV12-3 or TRBV12-4 and TRBJ2-2, with D hard to call. Trimming removed 8 bases from V and 6 bases from J, with 10 bases in between. This CDR3 is 12 amino acids long. The CDR3 sequence is CASPLAPGELFF. As DNA, the CDR3 is TGTGCCAGCCCCCTGGCGCCCGGGGAGCTGTTTTTT.

This clonotype has a handful of counts. The gene calls are TRBV5-1 and TRBJ2-1; 10 bases line up with TRBD1. CDR1 is SGHRS, CDR2 YFSETQ, per germline. This CDR3 has 16 amino acids. Germline trimming cut 7 bases from V and 6 bases from J; bases unmatched to any gene: 13. DNA for the CDR3: TGCGCCAGCCGTTCACTTTTGGGGACAGGGGTCAATGAGCAGTTCTTC. This codes for CASRSLLGTGVNEQFF.

This clonotype was recorded a few times. The chain carries TRBV12-3 or TRBV12-4 and TRBJ1-5; TRBD1 aligns across 9 bases. V lost 1 base to trimming and J lost 4 bases; unmatched junction nucleotides: 5. The CDR3 consists of 16 residues. DNA for the CDR3: TGTGCCAGCAGTTTAGGTTTCGGGACAGGGAATCAGCCCCAGCATTTT. It yields the protein CASSLGFGTGNQPQHF.

The sample holds many counts of this clonotype. The rearrangement links TRBV5-1 to TRBJ2-5, with D perhaps given as TRBD1 or TRBD2 (5 bases each). V was trimmed by 4 bases and J by 3 bases, leaving 16 bases between them. Germline V gene lookup returns CDR1 SGHRS and CDR2 YFSETQ. The CDR3 is 15 residues long. CDR3 DNA: TGCGCCAGCAGCGCCTCAGGGAGCAAAAAAGAGACCCAGTACTTC. Residues: CASSASGSKKETQYF.